These 16 T cell receptor beta chains came from one sample sequenced in a study of cytomegalovirus exposure and HLA in healthy donors. The assay was immunoSEQ multiplex PCR, and TCRdb's table has in-frame clones only and misses some. The sample lists 100,000 to 150,000 clones, 85% to 90% seen once, with around 3.1% in the top ten. The sequenced material came from PBMCs. The receptor set was obtained from a man aged 25-45 years in good health and CMV-seronegative.

The chain carries TRBV11-1 and TRBJ2-7; TRBD1 matches 9 bases. J was trimmed by 2 bases and V by 5 bases; bases with no gene match: 7. The germline gives CDR1 SGHAT, CDR2 FQDESV (reference sequence). CDR3 length: 15 amino acids. DNA for the CDR3: TGTGCCAGCAGCGGAGGGACAGGGTTCCCCTACGAGCAGTACTTC. Protein product: CASSGGTGFPYEQYF.

This chain uses TRBV7-6 with TRBJ2-3, with D possibly matching TRBD1 (5 bases). Germline values: CDR1 SGHVS, CDR2 FNYEAQ. Trimming left V 1 base short and J 7 bases short, with 9 bases between. The CDR3 spans 13 residues. The CDR3 DNA follows: TGTGCCAGCAGCTTAGAGGACACCCATACGCAGTATTTT. Protein: CASSLEDTHTQYF.

V gene TRBV9 combines with J gene TRBJ2-3; TRBD2 aligns across 10 bases. The germline CDR1 and CDR2 sequences are SGDLS and YYNGEE. With 3 bases clipped from V and 2 bases from J, the junction kept 6 bases outside the gene matches. The CDR3 covers 16 residues. The CDR3 DNA reads as TGTGCCAGCAGCGAACCTAGCGGGGGTGCCACAGATACGCAGTATTTT. Amino acid sequence: CASSEPSGGATDTQYF.

The J gene is TRBJ1-3, the V gene TRBV11-2; 7 positions match TRBD1. The CDR3 length is 15 residues. Germline CDR1 and CDR2: SGHAT and FQNNGV. Germline trimming cut 1 base from V and 7 bases from J; bases unmatched to any gene: 7. The CDR3 DNA follows: TGTGCCAGCAGCTTAGGGACAGGCGGTCGTAACACCATATATTTT. Amino acid sequence: CASSLGTGGRNTIYF.

V gene TRBV19 combines with J gene TRBJ2-1; TRBD1 is a possible D gene (6 bases). There are 17 residues in the CDR3. V gave up 7 bases and J gave up 8 bases, with 27 bases separating them. Germline V gives CDR1 LNHDA, CDR2 SQIVND (reference sequence). The DNA for the CDR3 is TGTGCCAGTAAGGGGGTGCCGGGACCGCAAACTACAGATGAGCAGTTCTTC. This encodes CASKGVPGPQTTDEQFF.

The chain carries TRBV7-9 and TRBJ1-1; D remains ambiguous. This CDR3 is 14 amino acids long. Per the germline V gene, CDR1 is SEHNR and CDR2 is FQNEAQ (reference sequence). V lost 3 bases and J lost 1, with 9 bases in between. Here the CDR3 reads CASSFLTENTEAFF. As DNA, the CDR3 is TGTGCCAGCAGCTTCCTAACAGAGAACACTGAAGCTTTCTTT. Full variable domain (missing parts from reference TRBV7-9 and TRBJ1-1): DTGVSQNPRHKITKRGQNVTFRCDPISEHNRLYWYRQTLGQGPEFLTYFQNEAQLEKSRLLSDRFSAERPKGSFSTLEIQRTEQGDSAMYLCASSFLTENTEAFFGQGTRLTVV.

V gene TRBV5-1 combines with J gene TRBJ1-5, with D uncertain. The V end lost 0 bases, the J end lost 9 bases, and 16 bases lay between the germline ends. CDR3 size: 15 residues. Germline CDR1 SGHRS, CDR2 YFSETQ. The CDR3 sequence is CASSLAGGKDRPQHF. DNA of the CDR3: TGCGCCAGCAGCTTGGCCGGAGGGAAGGATCGGCCCCAGCATTTT.

As DNA, the CDR3 is TGTGCCATCAGTGATATTGGACAGAACCAGCCCCAGCATTTT. It yields the protein CAISDIGQNQPQHF. The chain recombines TRBV10-3 with TRBJ1-5; tentatively, D is TRBD1 (6 bases). Germline V gene data show CDR1 as ENHRY and CDR2 as SYGVKD. The CDR3 covers 14 residues. The V and J ends lost 3 bases and 7 bases respectively, with 13 bases between them.

J is TRBJ2-1 and V is TRBV18; possibly TRBD2 for D (5 bases). This CDR3 is 14 amino acids long. The germline V gene has CDR1 KGHSH and CDR2 LQKENI. The ends were cut back, 10 bases at V and 0 bases at J, with 13 bases in the middle. This CDR3 reads CATSRGHSYNEQFF. CDR3 nucleotides: TGTGCCACGTCGAGAGGGCACTCCTACAATGAGCAGTTCTTC.

This chain connects TRBV5-4 to TRBJ2-2, with no clear D. This CDR3 has 14 residues. Trimming stripped 0 bases from V and 3 bases from J, with 6 bases between. Germline CDR1 is SGHNT and CDR2 is YYREEE (reference sequence). DNA of the CDR3: TGTGCCAGCAGCTTGGACACATACACCGGGGAGCTGTTTTTT. Protein: CASSLDTYTGELFF.

The chain is built from TRBV6-1 and TRBJ2-7; D is undetermined. This CDR3 is 16 amino acids long. The germline V gene encodes CDR1 MNHNS and CDR2 SASEGT. Trimming took 3 bases from V and 1 from J, leaving 16 bases between them. The CDR3 spells CASSEVIVISSYEQYF. CDR3 nucleotide sequence: TGTGCCAGCAGTGAGGTCATAGTCATAAGTTCCTACGAGCAGTACTTC.

V and J are TRBV12-5 and TRBJ2-5; TRBD1 aligns across 7 bases. The germline V gene encodes CDR1 LGHNT and CDR2 FRNRAP. This CDR3 region has 12 residues. The V segment lost 6 bases and the J segment 5 bases; nucleotides outside the gene matches: 3. The CDR3 DNA sequence: TGTGCTAGTGGGACAGGGATGGAGACCCAGTACTTC. Amino acid sequence: CASGTGMETQYF.

The rearrangement uses TRBV18 and TRBJ2-7, with a tentative D call TRBD1 (6 bases). V lost 2 bases to trimming and J lost 0 bases, with 11 bases between them. Germline loops: CDR1 KGHSH, CDR2 LQKENI. There are 15 residues in the CDR3. The CDR3 loop reads CASSPGQISSYEQYF. CDR3 coding DNA: TGTGCCAGCTCACCAGGACAGATTAGCTCCTACGAGCAGTACTTC.

V gene TRBV6-5 combines with J gene TRBJ1-3, with D maybe TRBD1 (5 bases). CDR1 is MNHEY, CDR2 SVGAGI, per germline. The ends were cut back, 2 bases at V and 0 bases at J, with 11 bases in the middle. This CDR3 spans 16 amino acids. The CDR3, as DNA: TGTGCCAGCAGTTACACTCCGACAGCCTCTGGAAACACCATATATTTT. Residues: CASSYTPTASGNTIYF.

In regard to this clone: This may arise from a read error, as a much more abundant clone is one base away. The CDR3 spells CTSSWGQGGTYEQYF. The CDR3 DNA follows: TGCACCAGCAGCTGGGGACAGGGAGGGACCTACGAGCAGTACTTC. The rearrangement uses TRBV5-1 and TRBJ2-7, with 9 bases fitting TRBD1. The CDR3 contains 15 residues. From germline, CDR1 is SGHRS and CDR2 YFSETQ.

Comments on this clone: At one end, the junction sequence differs from germline, possibly due to a read error. CDR3 region: CATSTDDYGHTF. CDR3 in DNA: TGTGCCACCAGCACCGACGACTATGGCCACACCTTC. The chain couples TRBV15 to TRBJ1-2; D is undetermined. The germline V gene has CDR1 LNHNV and CDR2 YYDKDF (reference sequence). The CDR3 loop spans 12 amino acids. Variable domain in full (rest from reference TRBV15 and TRBJ1-2): DAMVIQNPRYQVTQFGKPVTLSCSQTLNHNVMYWYQQKSSQAPKLLFHYYDKDFNNEADTPDNFQSRRPNTSFCFLDIRSPGLGDTAMYLCATSTDDYGHTFGSGTRLTVV.